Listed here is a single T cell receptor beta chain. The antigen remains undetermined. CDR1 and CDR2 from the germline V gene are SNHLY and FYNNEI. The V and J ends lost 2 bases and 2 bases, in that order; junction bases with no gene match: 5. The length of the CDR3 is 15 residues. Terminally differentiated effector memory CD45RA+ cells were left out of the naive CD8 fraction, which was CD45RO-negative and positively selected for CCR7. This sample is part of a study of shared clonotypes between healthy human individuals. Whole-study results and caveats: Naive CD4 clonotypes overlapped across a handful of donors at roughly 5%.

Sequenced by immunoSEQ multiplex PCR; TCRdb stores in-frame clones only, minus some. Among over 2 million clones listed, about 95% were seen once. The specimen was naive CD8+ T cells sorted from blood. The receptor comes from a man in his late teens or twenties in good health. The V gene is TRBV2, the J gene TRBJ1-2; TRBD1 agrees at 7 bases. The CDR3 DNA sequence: TGTGCCAGCAGTGAACCTTGGGACAGCAACTATGGCTACACCTTC. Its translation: CASSEPWDSNYGYTF.